This T cell receptor (beta chain) derives from a study of OX40 agonist ivuxolimab in advanced cancers. At the level of the study: Partial responses were recorded for three patients, including one with hepatocellular carcinoma and two with cutaneous melanoma.

The study's findings and limits: Normalized expansion of T-cell clones was also low for some nonresponders.

Assay: immunoSEQ multiplex PCR; the TCRdb copy retains only in-frame clones and omits some. Among approximately 19,000 clones listed, about 86% were seen once. Germline-derived CDR1 and CDR2 are MDHEN and SYDVKM. Trimming cost V 4 bases and J 6 bases, with 1 base left between them. This CDR3 has 9 amino acids. Regarding this clone: Its antigen remains unknown.

This chain joins TRBV28 and TRBJ2-7; D unclear. The sequence was collected from an adult with an advanced solid tumor such as melanoma, head and neck, liver or kidney cancer. The sequencing used CD4+ or CD8+ T cells sorted from blood, collected in a trial of the OX40 agonist ivuxolimab. In nucleotides, the CDR3 is TGTGCCAGCAGTTGCGAGCAGTACTTC. Translated, it gives CASSCEQYF.